The clone carrying this T cell receptor (beta chain) came up many times. Its cognate antigen is unknown. One entry per CDR3 protein, called by TCRdb with MiXCR from the 5' RACE reads. This table holds over 35,000 distinct CDR3 sequences, nearly 9.5% found once. The CDR3 length is 15 residues. J gave up 3 bases and V 6 bases, and 7 bases lay outside the gene matches. The V gene's germline CDR1 is SNHLY and CDR2 FYNNEI. The sample originates from a study of T-cell memory formation after mild COVID-19. Study in general: TCR clusters were mostly donor specific. General study findings and limits: Several responding clones turned up in pre-infection memory, indicating that cross-reactive memory may have taken part. Later expanders leaned CD4+, whereas day 15 to 85 contracting clones were balanced CD4/CD8. CD4+ contracting clones were found mainly in CM and EM, and CD8+ ones in EMRA.

The sequence was collected from an adult woman who had mild COVID-19 (a few samples of this study predate the infection). Cell type and time point are not known. The chain employs TRBV2 and TRBJ2-1, with TRBD1 matching over 8 bases. The specimen was PBMCs or a T cell subset sorted from them (not recorded which). CDR3 loop: CASSFGQGLYNEQFF. The CDR3 bases are TGTGCCAGCAGCTTTGGACAGGGCCTCTACAATGAGCAGTTCTTC.